The 29 T cell receptor beta chains listed next were all sequenced from one sample in a study of CD8+CD57+ T cells in acquired aplastic anemia. TCR beta VDJ and CDR3 were profiled, and genomic DNA was the template. TCRdb processed the reads anew with MiXCR; each CDR3 protein has one entry. The sample lists some 200,000 distinct CDR3 sequences; more than 45% were seen once. All sequencing subjects had displayed CD8+CD57+ cell expansion on flow cytometry. The sequenced sample consisted of sorted CD4+, CD8+, or CD8+CD57+ T cells (not recorded which) from PBMCs. The origin of the receptors is a human donor with aplastic anemia.

This clonotype was seen more than once but under ten times. The genes are TRBV7-9 and TRBJ2-7; D is uncertain. CDR1 is SEHNR and CDR2 is FQNEAQ in the germline V gene (reference sequence). The CDR3 is made up of 13 amino acids. With 6 bases removed from V and 4 bases from J, the gap between germline ends came to 13 bases. CDR3 region: CASRSGSDYEQYF. CDR3 DNA: TGTGCCAGCAGGTCGGGCAGCGATTACGAGCAGTACTTC.

This clonotype was observed many times. The chain links TRBV5-1 to TRBJ2-3; 8 nucleotides line up with TRBD1. V dropped 0 bases and J dropped 2; count of bases not matched to a gene: 11. The V gene's germline CDR1 is SGHRS and CDR2 YFSETQ. CDR3 length equals 18 residues. In nucleotides, the CDR3 is TGCGCCAGCAGCTTGGGGGACTCAGGGGGCTTCCACACAGATACGCAGTATTTT. Amino acid sequence: CASSLGDSGGFHTDTQYF.

In this sample, this clonotype turned up many times. The chain recombines TRBV4-3 with TRBJ2-7; a possible D gene is TRBD2 (5 bases). Germline loops: CDR1 LGHNA, CDR2 YSLEER. There are 11 residues in the CDR3. Deletions cut 1 base from V and 7 bases from J, with 5 bases between. The chain's CDR3 is CASSQGREQYF. CDR3 DNA sequence: TGCGCCAGCAGCCAAGGGAGGGAGCAGTACTTC.

The chain couples TRBV6-5 to TRBJ1-4, with unresolved D. CDR1 and CDR2 (germline): MNHEY, SVGAGI. CDR3 length: 15 residues. Trimming removed 1 base from V and 5 bases from J, with 11 bases in between. As DNA, the CDR3 is TGTGCCAGCAGTTACTTGACGACTGGGAATGAAAAACTGTTTTTT. Amino acid sequence: CASSYLTTGNEKLFF.

This clonotype was observed many times. The gene calls are TRBV5-1 and TRBJ1-1, with D uncertain. Germline V lookup: CDR1 SGHRS, CDR2 YFSETQ. This CDR3 is built from 16 residues. The V and J ends lost 3 bases and 0 bases respectively, with 15 bases between them. CDR3 residues: CASSWGGGPLNTEAFF. CDR3 coding DNA: TGCGCCAGCAGCTGGGGAGGAGGGCCCCTGAACACTGAAGCTTTCTTT.

This chain joins TRBV7-2 and TRBJ2-7; no firm D call. The CDR3 runs 13 residues. CDR1 and CDR2 (germline): SGHTA, FQGNSA. V shed 0 bases and J shed 4 bases, with 7 bases lying between them. The CDR3 coding sequence is TGTGCCAGCAGCTTAGCCCAACAGTACGAGCAGTACTTC. It is translated as CASSLAQQYEQYF.

Note on this clonotype: This could be a read error, since a much larger clone is one nucleotide away. This sequence joins TRBV19 and TRBJ2-2; TRBD2 matches at 10 bases. The CDR3 has 17 amino acids. Germline assignment: CDR1 LNHDA and CDR2 SQIVND (reference sequence). CDR3 loop: CASRKTGVRGTSGKLFF. The CDR3 bases are TGTGCCAGTAGAAAGACAGGGGTGCGGGGTACTAGCGGGAAGCTGTTTTTT.

This clonotype turned up a few times. This sequence joins TRBV29-1 and TRBJ2-7; the D is unclear. This CDR3 spans 12 amino acids. The ends were cut back, 4 bases at V and 6 bases at J, with 13 bases in the middle. Germline CDR1 and CDR2: SQVTM and ANQGSEA. In DNA form, the CDR3 reads TGCAGCGTTGCGCAGGTTTGGTCCGAGCAGTACTTC. It codes for CSVAQVWSEQYF.

Ten or more counts support this clonotype. The chain combines TRBV12-3 or TRBV12-4 with TRBJ2-1; the D call may be TRBD1 or TRBD2 (6 bases each). This CDR3 is built from 15 residues. Trimming pared 2 bases from V and 9 bases from J, leaving 17 bases between. CDR3 protein: CASSLSQGGAVEQFF. Here the CDR3 DNA reads TGTGCCAGCAGTTTATCACAGGGAGGTGCGGTTGAGCAGTTCTTC.

Of note for this clonotype: Germline and junction disagree at one end, which may indicate a read error. The gene calls are TRBV30 and TRBJ1-1; a weak D match, TRBD1 (6 bases). The CDR3 covers 17 residues. Looked up from germline, CDR1 is GTSNPN and CDR2 is SVGIG (reference sequence). CDR3 sequence reads: CAWEGGTWSSDLDGRHF. The CDR3 DNA follows: TGTGCCTGGGAGGGGGGAACGTGGAGCAGTGATTTAGACGGACGGCACTTT. The full variable domain, completed using reference TRBV30 and TRBJ1-1, is SQTIHQWPATLVQPVGSPLSLECTVEGTSNPNLYWYRQAAGRGLQLLFYSVGIGQISSEVPQNLSASRPQDRQFILSSKKLLLSDSGFYLCAWEGGTWSSDLDGRHFGQGTRLTVV.

This clonotype was found a few times. The J gene is TRBJ2-2, the V gene TRBV12-3 or TRBV12-4; the D gene is possibly TRBD1 (5 bases). The ends were cut back, 1 base at V and 3 bases at J, with 12 bases in the middle. The length of the CDR3 is 16 residues. The CDR3 nucleotides read TGTGCCAGCAGTTTAGGAACAGGAATGGACACCGGGGAGCTGTTTTTT. It yields the protein CASSLGTGMDTGELFF.

This clonotype was observed a handful of times. The genes are TRBV30 and TRBJ2-5; 9 bases fit TRBD1. V gave up 1 base and J gave up 4 bases; unmatched junction bases: 13. CDR3 length: 17 amino acids. CDR1 is GTSNPN and CDR2 is SVGIG in the germline V gene (reference sequence). CDR3: CAWSDFRAQGAGETQYF. The DNA for the CDR3 is TGTGCCTGGAGTGATTTTCGCGCACAGGGGGCAGGAGAGACCCAGTACTTC.

In regard to this clonotype: This may be a read error: a much more frequent sequence differs by one nucleotide. The CDR3 loop reads CASSAGRGKQYF. The CDR3, as DNA: TGTGCCAGCAGTGCAGGACGGGGCAAGCAGTACTTC. The chain recombines TRBV6-1 with TRBJ2-7; D might be TRBD1 or TRBD2, each matching 5 bases. V dropped 4 bases and J dropped 8 bases, with 12 bases sitting between them. From germline, CDR1 is MNHNS and CDR2 SASEGT. The CDR3 extends over 12 amino acids.

At least ten counts were recorded for this clonotype. The CDR3 sequence is CASSLGTKGGQYF. The DNA for the CDR3 is TGTGCCAGCAGCCTTGGGACCAAAGGGGGCCAGTACTTC. The chain carries TRBV9 and TRBJ2-5; D is possibly TRBD1 (6 bases). V lost 4 bases, J lost 10 bases, and 17 bases lay in between. The CDR3 extends over 13 amino acids. CDR1 is SGDLS, CDR2 YYNGEE, per germline.

Concerning this clonotype itself: The junction and the germline gene differ at one end; a read error may be behind it. This CDR3 is CAISEGREPTDTQYF. CDR3 bases: TGTGCCATCAGTGAAGGGCGGGAGCCCACAGATACGCAGTATTTT. This chain joins TRBV6-4 and TRBJ2-3, with 7 bases lining up with TRBD2. Germline CDR1 is MRHNA and CDR2 is SNTAGT. The length of the CDR3 is 15 residues.

This clonotype was observed many times. V usage is TRBV7-8 and J usage is TRBJ2-3; no reliable D call. The CDR3 is made up of 13 amino acids. V shed 1 base and J shed 9 bases, with 11 bases lying between them. Looked up from germline, CDR1 is SGHVS and CDR2 is FQNEAQ. The CDR3, as DNA: TGTGCCAGCAGCTTAGTGATTACTGGGACGCAGTATTTT. It translates to CASSLVITGTQYF.

This clonotype was counted ten times or more. The chain has TRBV6-5 and TRBJ2-7, with TRBD2 matching over 7 bases. Trimming took 7 bases from V and 5 from J; bases not matched to a gene: 14. Germline V gene lookup returns CDR1 MNHEY and CDR2 SVGAGI. CDR3 length: 15 residues. CDR3 nucleotide sequence: TGTGCCAGCACCCTCGCGGGGGAGGGCCCTAACGAGCAGTACTTC. This translates into CASTLAGEGPNEQYF.

This clonotype turned up a few times. This chain joins TRBV2 and TRBJ1-5, with D possibly being TRBD1 (5 bases). The CDR3 loop spans 14 amino acids. From germline, CDR1 is SNHLY and CDR2 FYNNEI. Trimming cost V 2 bases and J 6 bases, with 11 bases left between them. The CDR3 sequence is CASSENQGSQPQHF. The CDR3 DNA follows: TGTGCCAGCAGTGAAAACCAGGGAAGTCAGCCCCAGCATTTT. The entire variable domain, with the rest obtained from reference TRBV2 and TRBJ1-5, is as follows: EPEVTQTPSHQVTQMGQEVILRCVPISNHLYFYWYRQILGQKVEFLVSFYNNEISEKSEIFDDQFSVERPDGSNFTLKIRSTKLEDSAMYFCASSENQGSQPQHFGDGTRLSIL.

There are a few counts of this clonotype. A much larger clone lies one base from this, so it may be a read error. Here the CDR3 omits its conserved ending phenylalanine or tryptophan, so a read error is the likely source. The genes are TRBV7-3 and TRBJ2-1; D uncertain. Germline CDR1 is SGHTA and CDR2 is FQGTGA. CDR3 length: 13 amino acids. V lost 2 bases, J lost 3 bases, and 5 bases lay in between. The CDR3 sequence: CASSLGIYNEQFS. CDR3 bases: TGTGCCAGCAGCTTAGGAATCTACAATGAGCAGTTCTCC.

This clonotype was picked up many times. This sequence joins TRBV29-1 and TRBJ2-7, with no clear D. The CDR3 length is 13 residues. V lost 3 bases and J 2 bases, leaving 11 bases between the germline ends. The germline V gene has CDR1 SQVTM and CDR2 ANQGSEA. CDR3 sequence (DNA): TGCAGCGTTGAGGACGAGCGAACCTACGAGCAGTACTTC. This translates into CSVEDERTYEQYF.

The J gene is TRBJ1-3, the V gene TRBV19; D is uncertain. CDR1 and CDR2 (germline): LNHDA, SQIVND (reference sequence). V lost 1 base and J lost 7, with 17 bases in between. This CDR3 contains 16 residues. The chain's CDR3 is CASSIVISRAPNTIYF. The CDR3 DNA sequence: TGTGCCAGTAGTATAGTCATCTCAAGGGCCCCGAACACCATATATTTT.

This clonotype was seen ten or more times. V gene TRBV15 combines with J gene TRBJ1-5, with 8 bases matching TRBD1. The J segment lost 4 bases and the V segment lost 4 bases, leaving 3 bases of the junction unmatched. This CDR3 has 14 residues. Germline loops: CDR1 LNHNV, CDR2 YYDKDF (reference sequence). The CDR3 DNA reads TGTGCCACCAGCACAAGGACAGGGAATCAGCCCCAGCATTTT. Protein: CATSTRTGNQPQHF.

This clonotype came up many times. This chain joins TRBV11-3 and TRBJ2-7; TRBD1 agrees at 8 bases. Germline loops: CDR1 SGHNT, CDR2 YENEEA. The CDR3 is made up of 13 amino acids. J lost 6 bases, V lost 6 bases, and 7 bases had no gene match. DNA of the CDR3: TGTGCCAGCAGATCAGGGGGCGGGTCCGAGCAGTACTTC. This encodes CASRSGGGSEQYF.

The chain employs TRBV7-2 and TRBJ1-2; weak D call: TRBD1 (5 bases). The CDR3 has 15 residues. Germline loops: CDR1 SGHTA, CDR2 FQGNSA. Trimming cost V 5 bases and J 4 bases, with 17 bases left between them. The CDR3 bases are TGTGCCAGCAGCATGGACAATAGAGTTGTCTATGGCTACACCTTC. It codes for CASSMDNRVVYGYTF.

This clonotype was recorded many times. This chain uses TRBV2 with TRBJ1-2, with D hard to call. Germline assignment: CDR1 SNHLY and CDR2 FYNNEI. The CDR3 is 13 amino acids. The ends were cut back, 4 bases at V and 4 bases at J, with 10 bases in the middle. CDR3 residues: CASSADMGYGYTF. The DNA for the CDR3 is TGTGCCAGCAGTGCCGATATGGGCTATGGCTACACCTTC.

The chain links TRBV5-4 to TRBJ1-4; D not certain. The CDR3 length is 13 residues. V dropped 5 bases and J dropped 2 bases, with 7 bases sitting between them. CDR1 is SGHNT, CDR2 YYREEE, per germline (reference sequence). CDR3 sequence reads: CASRRGTNEKLFF. The DNA for the CDR3 is TGTGCCAGCAGGAGAGGGACTAATGAAAAACTGTTTTTT.

This clonotype was counted many times. This chain joins TRBV4-2 and TRBJ2-2; no clear D gene. Deletions cut 4 bases from V and 6 bases from J, with 12 bases between. This CDR3 spans 14 amino acids. CDR1 is LGHNA and CDR2 is YNFKEQ in the germline V gene. CDR3 sequence reads: CASSPTLAPGELFF. The DNA of the CDR3 is TGTGCCAGCAGCCCTACCTTGGCTCCCGGGGAGCTGTTTTTT.

The chain employs TRBV20-1 and TRBJ2-5, with 16 nucleotides matching TRBD2. CDR1 and CDR2 (germline): DFQATT, SNEGSKA (reference sequence). CDR3 length equals 16 residues. V shed 3 bases, J shed 4 bases, and the junction held 5 bases outside the gene matches. CDR3 in amino acids: CSARGLAGGSRETQYF. The CDR3 region has the DNA TGCAGTGCTAGGGGACTAGCGGGGGGGTCTAGAGAGACCCAGTACTTC.

This clonotype was counted at least ten times. The chain uses TRBV2 and TRBJ2-7; 8 bases map to TRBD2. The CDR3 is made up of 12 amino acids. J gave up 3 bases and V 8 bases, and 3 bases lay outside the gene matches. Germline CDR1 is SNHLY and CDR2 is FYNNEI. CDR3 nucleotide sequence: TGTGCCAGCCGAACTAGCGGCTACGAGCAGTACTTC. Its translation: CASRTSGYEQYF. The full variable domain, with the rest looked up from reference TRBV2 and TRBJ2-7, is EPEVTQTPSHQVTQMGQEVILRCVPISNHLYFYWYRQILGQKVEFLVSFYNNEISEKSEIFDDQFSVERPDGSNFTLKIRSTKLEDSAMYFCASRTSGYEQYFGPGTRLTVT.